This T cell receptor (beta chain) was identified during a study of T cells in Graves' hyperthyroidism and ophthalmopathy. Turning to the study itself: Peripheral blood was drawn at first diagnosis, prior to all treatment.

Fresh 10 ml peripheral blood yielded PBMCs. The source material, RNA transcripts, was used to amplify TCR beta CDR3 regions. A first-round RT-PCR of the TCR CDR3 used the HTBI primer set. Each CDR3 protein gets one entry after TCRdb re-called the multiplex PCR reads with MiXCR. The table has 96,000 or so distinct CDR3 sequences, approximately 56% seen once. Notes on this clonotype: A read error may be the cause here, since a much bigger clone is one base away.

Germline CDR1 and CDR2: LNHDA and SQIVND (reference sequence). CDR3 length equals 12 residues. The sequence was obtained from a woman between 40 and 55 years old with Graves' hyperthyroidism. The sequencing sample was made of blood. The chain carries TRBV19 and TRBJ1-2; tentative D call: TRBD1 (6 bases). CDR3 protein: CASSTRGFGYAF. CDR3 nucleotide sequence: TGTGCCAGTAGTACGAGGGGGTTTGGCTACGCCTTC. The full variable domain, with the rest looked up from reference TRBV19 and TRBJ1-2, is DGGITQSPKYLFRKEGQNVTLSCEQNLNHDAMYWYRQDPGQGLRLIYYSQIVNDFQKGDIAEGYSVSREKKESFPLTVTSAQKNPTAFYLCASSTRGFGYAFGSGTRLTVV.